The 25 T cell receptor beta chains given below trace back to one sample, sequenced in a study of blood T cell repertoires in COVID-19. Only in-frame clones appear in the TCRdb table, and some are missing; sequencing was by immunoSEQ multiplex PCR. This sample yields approximately 200,000 clones, of which around nine tenths are seen a single time; 3.7% belongs to the top ten. Sequencing used PBMCs or T cells enriched from blood (not recorded which). The receptors shown here come from a woman in her thirties who had been exposed to COVID-19.

This clone occurred once. The CDR3 DNA is TGTGCCAGCAGTTCAGGGGTAGAGACCCAGTACTTC. Amino acid sequence: CASSSGVETQYF. The chain has TRBV6-5 and TRBJ2-5, with D possibly matching TRBD1 (6 bases). This CDR3 has 12 residues. The germline gives CDR1 MNHEY, CDR2 SVGAGI. The germline V and J ends were trimmed by 4 bases and 4 bases, with 7 bases remaining between them.

In nucleotides, the CDR3 is TGTGCCAGCAGTCCTGGTCCTGGACAGGGGGCTTTGAAGGCTTTCTTT. This sequence encodes CASSPGPGQGALKAFF. The chain employs TRBV5-4 and TRBJ1-1; the match to TRBD1 covers 11 bases. Trimming removed 5 bases from V and 11 bases from J; junction bases left unmatched: 17. Per germline, CDR1 SGHNT and CDR2 YYREEE (reference sequence). The CDR3 is made up of 16 amino acids.

This clone was observed a few times. The rearrangement uses TRBV5-1 and TRBJ2-7; 7 nucleotides line up with TRBD1. The CDR3 is made up of 15 amino acids. Germline values: CDR1 SGHRS, CDR2 YFSETQ. The ends lost 4 bases at V and 4 bases at J; junction bases unmatched: 11. The DNA of the CDR3 is TGCGCCAGCAGCCAGACGACGGGACAGTCATACGAGCAGTACTTC. Protein: CASSQTTGQSYEQYF.

The genes are TRBV29-1 and TRBJ2-7, with TRBD1 as a possible D gene (6 bases). This CDR3 is 12 amino acids long. Germline CDR1 is SQVTM and CDR2 is ANQGSEA. The V end lost 8 bases, the J end lost 2 bases, and 13 bases lay between the germline ends. The CDR3 is CSIDTGTYEQYF. The DNA of the CDR3 is TGCAGCATAGACACAGGGACCTACGAGCAGTACTTC.

V usage is TRBV7-8 and J usage is TRBJ1-5, with 10 bases fitting TRBD1. Germline V gene sequence: CDR1 SGHVS, CDR2 FQNEAQ. The CDR3 loop spans 17 amino acids. The ends lost 5 bases at V and 0 bases at J; junction bases unmatched: 7. CDR3 in DNA: TGTGCCAGCAGCCTGAGGACAGGGGGGGATAGCAATCAGCCCCAGCATTTT. Residues: CASSLRTGGDSNQPQHF.

The chain combines TRBV21-1 with TRBJ1-5. TRBV21-1 is marked as a pseudogene. The CDR3 is 17 amino acids. In DNA form, the CDR3 reads TGTGCCAGCAGCAAAGGTGGGGGGGGGCGCGTCGATCAGCCCCAGCATTTT. Its protein product is CASSKGGGGRVDQPQHF.

This clone occurred a few times. The rearrangement joins TRBV18 to TRBJ1-1; D not certain. CDR1 is KGHSH, CDR2 LQKENI, per germline. Trimming stripped 5 bases from V and 0 bases from J, with 10 bases between. The CDR3 spans 14 residues. DNA of the CDR3: TGTGCCAGCTCAGGGCTGTGGATGAACACTGAAGCTTTCTTT. This encodes CASSGLWMNTEAFF.

The chain's CDR3 is CSVTVFGRGADTQYF. The CDR3 bases are TGCAGCGTTACGGTTTTCGGGAGGGGGGCAGATACGCAGTATTTT. The chain carries TRBV29-1 and TRBJ2-3; 8 positions agree with TRBD2. The CDR3 is 15 amino acids. V lost 5 bases and J lost 4; bases outside the gene matches: 11. Germline CDR1 is SQVTM and CDR2 is ANQGSEA.

The table lists this clone with a count of one. The V call is TRBV27, the J call TRBJ2-1; TRBD1 aligns across 8 bases. V lost 8 bases, J lost 5 bases, and 5 bases stayed unmatched. Germline V CDR1 and CDR2: MNHEY, SMNVEV (reference sequence). The CDR3 is 13 residues long. The CDR3 sequence: CASAGQGDNEQFF. As DNA, the CDR3 is TGTGCCAGCGCCGGACAGGGCGACAATGAGCAGTTCTTC.

This CDR3 is CASSPPRGTGGVGYTEAFF. In DNA, the CDR3 is TGTGCCAGCAGTCCACCCAGGGGGACAGGGGGCGTGGGGTACACTGAAGCTTTCTTT. The J gene is TRBJ1-1, the V gene TRBV28; 12 positions agree with TRBD1. V dropped 5 bases and J dropped 3; count of bases not matched to a gene: 16. The germline gives CDR1 MDHEN, CDR2 SYDVKM. The CDR3 extends over 19 amino acids.

The chain carries TRBV19 and TRBJ2-7, with TRBD2 matching 9 bases. CDR1 is LNHDA, CDR2 SQIVND, per germline (reference sequence). The CDR3 runs 15 residues. V dropped 5 bases and J dropped 2; count of bases not matched to a gene: 7. The CDR3 spells CASSLGASGTYEQYF. Here the CDR3 DNA reads TGTGCCAGTAGTCTCGGCGCTAGCGGGACCTACGAGCAGTACTTC.

The J gene is TRBJ1-2, the V gene TRBV3-1 (or the pseudogene TRBV3-2); TRBD1 is a possible D gene (6 bases). Looked up from germline, CDR1 is LGHDT and CDR2 is YNNKEL (reference sequence). V lost 3 bases and J lost 8, with 16 bases in between. The CDR3 has 14 residues. CDR3 nucleotide sequence: TGTGCCAGCAGCCACCCAGGGGTTCAGGGCGGCTACACCTTC. Translating it yields CASSHPGVQGGYTF.

The DNA of the CDR3 is TGTGCCAGCAGTTTCGTCGAGGGAAACACCATATATTTT. It specifies CASSFVEGNTIYF. The chain joins TRBV12-3 or TRBV12-4 to TRBJ1-3; D is undetermined. The V and J ends lost 3 bases and 4 bases respectively, with 7 bases between them. The CDR3 runs to 13 residues.

This clone was seen just once. The chain's CDR3 is CASSSNFRDSISYEQYF. The CDR3 coding sequence is TGTGCCAGCAGTTCGAACTTCCGGGACAGCATCTCCTACGAGCAGTACTTC. The V call is TRBV28, the J call TRBJ2-7; 7 bases map to TRBD1. CDR3 length equals 17 residues. The trim removed 4 bases at V and 0 bases at J, leaving 12 bases unmatched. Germline CDR1 is MDHEN and CDR2 is SYDVKM.

The chain is built from TRBV6-5 and TRBJ1-6; D gene uncertain. V was clipped by 3 bases and J by 8 bases, with 8 bases between them. This CDR3 spans 13 amino acids. The germline V gene has CDR1 MNHEY and CDR2 SVGAGI. The CDR3 protein is CASSYLPDSPLHF. The CDR3 nucleotides are TGTGCCAGCAGTTATCTTCCAGATTCACCCCTCCACTTT.

V and J are TRBV7-9 and TRBJ2-7; TRBD2 matches at 10 bases. This CDR3 region has 15 residues. Germline trimming cut 4 bases from V and 3 bases from J; bases unmatched to any gene: 6. Germline lookup yields CDR1 SEHNR and CDR2 FQNEAQ (reference sequence). The DNA for the CDR3 is TGTGCCAGCAGCTCTCAGCGGGAGGGCCTCTACGAGCAGTACTTC. Translated, it gives CASSSQREGLYEQYF.

This clone was seen only a few times. The V call is TRBV15, the J call TRBJ2-5; TRBD1 agrees at 8 bases. Germline CDR1 LNHNV, CDR2 YYDKDF (reference sequence). This CDR3 has 17 residues. The ends lost 3 bases at V and 3 bases at J; junction bases unmatched: 12. The CDR3 DNA follows: TGTGCCACCAGCAGCACCAGGGAGGACAGGGTGGAAGAGACCCAGTACTTC. Encoded protein: CATSSTREDRVEETQYF.

DNA of the CDR3: TGTGCCAGCAGCCCCGGGGCGACAGGGGACACTGAAGCTTTCTTT. Its translation is CASSPGATGDTEAFF. The chain uses TRBV4-2 and TRBJ1-1; TRBD1 aligns across 8 bases. Germline loops: CDR1 LGHNA, CDR2 YNFKEQ. The CDR3 is 15 residues long. V lost 4 bases, J lost 3 bases, and 7 bases stayed unmatched.

The V gene is TRBV6-5, the J gene TRBJ2-7, with 7 bases identical to TRBD1. After removal of 2 bases from V and 3 bases from J, the junction contained 10 bases not matched to a gene. This CDR3 comprises 16 residues. From germline, CDR1 is MNHEY and CDR2 SVGAGI. The CDR3 DNA is TGTGCCAGCAGTTACAAACCGGGACAGCTAAACTACGAGCAGTACTTC. It is translated as CASSYKPGQLNYEQYF.

V is TRBV7-9 and J is TRBJ2-1; TRBD2 matches 9 bases. Germline V lookup: CDR1 SEHNR, CDR2 FQNEAQ (reference sequence). Losses at the gene ends were 7 bases for V and 8 bases for J; bases not matched to a gene: 21. The CDR3 has 18 residues. In DNA form, the CDR3 reads TGTGCCAGCATCCCCCGTGGGTCTGGGGCTAGCGGGACGTATGAGCAGTTCTTC. Protein sequence: CASIPRGSGASGTYEQFF.

The chain uses TRBV5-1 and TRBJ1-2; weak D call: TRBD1 (5 bases). This CDR3 spans 16 amino acids. V gave up 0 bases and J gave up 1 base, with 13 bases separating them. CDR1 is SGHRS and CDR2 is YFSETQ in the germline V gene. The CDR3 nucleotides read TGCGCCAGCAGCTTGGCCGCCGGGGGAAATAACTATGGCTACACCTTC. Encoded protein: CASSLAAGGNNYGYTF. Supplemented by reference TRBV5-1 and TRBJ1-2, the full variable domain reads KAGVTQTPRYLIKTRGQQVTLSCSPISGHRSVSWYQQTPGQGLQFLFEYFSETQRNKGNFPGRFSGRQFSNSRSEMNVSTLELGDSALYLCASSLAAGGNNYGYTFGSGTRLTVV.

The genes are TRBV7-3 and TRBJ1-6; 7 bases are a match to TRBD1. J gave up 8 bases and V 5 bases, and 9 bases lay outside the gene matches. The CDR3 runs to 15 residues. Germline-derived CDR1 and CDR2 are SGHTA and FQGTGA. This chain's CDR3 is CASSQTGTDHSPLHF. CDR3 DNA sequence: TGTGCCAGCAGCCAAACCGGGACAGATCATTCACCCCTCCACTTT. Drawing the rest from reference TRBV7-3 and TRBJ1-6, the complete variable domain is GAGVSQTPSNKVTEKGKYVELRCDPISGHTALYWYRQSLGQGPEFLIYFQGTGAADDSGLPNDRFFAVRPEGSVSTLKIQRTERGDSAVYLCASSQTGTDHSPLHFGNGTRLTVT.

This chain links TRBV5-4 with TRBJ2-2; 14 positions agree with TRBD2. Germline loops: CDR1 SGHNT, CDR2 YYREEE (reference sequence). The CDR3 loop spans 16 amino acids. The J segment lost 10 bases and the V segment lost 5 bases, leaving 10 bases of the junction unmatched. CDR3 coding DNA: TGTGCCAGCAGTCCCGGGACTAGCGGGAGTGCTGCGGAGCTGTTTTTT. Translating gives CASSPGTSGSAAELFF.

This rearrangement joins TRBV19 to TRBJ2-5; 7 positions match TRBD2. Trimming cost V 3 bases and J 5 bases; bases outside gene matches: 18. Germline CDR1 is LNHDA and CDR2 is SQIVND (reference sequence). The CDR3 covers 18 residues. The CDR3 protein is CASSIYLGGRPGWETQYF. DNA for the CDR3: TGTGCCAGTAGTATCTATTTGGGGGGGAGGCCGGGCTGGGAGACCCAGTACTTC.

The V gene is TRBV2, the J gene TRBJ2-7, with TRBD2 identical over 13 bases. Germline CDR1 reads SNHLY; CDR2 reads FYNNEI. The V and J ends lost 5 bases and 3 bases, in that order; junction bases with no gene match: 7. The CDR3 is made up of 16 amino acids. This CDR3 is CASSRGTSGASYEQYF. For the CDR3, the DNA is TGTGCCAGCAGTAGGGGGACTAGCGGGGCCAGCTACGAGCAGTACTTC.